The 10 T cell receptor beta chains listed next were all sequenced from one sample in a study of shared clonotypes between healthy human individuals. Data came from immunoSEQ multiplex PCR; TCRdb stores just in-frame clones and leaves some out. The sample lists about 2.1 million clones, about 93% occurring once. Naive-designated CD8 cells lacked CD45RO, were positively enriched for CCR7, and omitted terminally differentiated effector memory CD45RA+ cells. Sequences were obtained from naive CD8+ T cells from PBMCs. The origin of the receptors is a man between 18 and 35 years old in good health. Some clones in this sample may be carry-over from other donors' samples.

The chain recombines TRBV5-4 with TRBJ2-2; D is tentatively TRBD1 or TRBD2 (7 bases each). This CDR3 comprises 15 residues. Germline loops: CDR1 SGHNT, CDR2 YYREEE (reference sequence). V dropped 2 bases and J dropped 5 bases, with 13 bases sitting between them. CDR3: CASSLGGDRTGELFF. The CDR3 nucleotides are TGTGCCAGCAGCTTAGGGGGGGACAGAACCGGGGAGCTGTTTTTT.

For the CDR3, the DNA is TGTGCCACCTCCCCAAACTCCTACGAGCAGTACTTC. This codes for CATSPNSYEQYF. This chain joins TRBV28 and TRBJ2-7; D remains unclear. Between the trimmed V and J ends, which lost 10 bases and 0 bases, there was a span of 10 bases. The CDR3 is 12 residues long. CDR1 and CDR2 (germline): MDHEN, SYDVKM.

The CDR3 sequence: CASSLSGDRDTQYF. CDR3 nucleotide sequence: TGTGCCAGCAGCTTATCCGGGGATAGAGATACGCAGTATTTT. The rearrangement joins TRBV5-6 to TRBJ2-3, with D maybe TRBD2 (5 bases). Between the trimmed V and J ends, which lost 2 bases and 5 bases, there was a span of 12 bases. The CDR3 loop spans 14 amino acids. CDR1 SGHDT and CDR2 YYEEEE come from the germline V gene.

V and J are TRBV19 and TRBJ1-1; D unclear. Germline V CDR1 and CDR2: LNHDA, SQIVND (reference sequence). V shed 9 bases and J shed 6 bases, with 14 bases lying between them. CDR3 length equals 12 residues. CDR3 amino acids: CASLSPPAEAFF. The CDR3 nucleotides are TGTGCCAGCCTCTCCCCCCCTGCTGAAGCTTTCTTT.

The CDR3 DNA reads TGTGCCAGCAGCTTAGCGCTGCGGCAGCAGTACCAAGAGACCCAGTACTTC. Translated: CASSLALRQQYQETQYF. The rearrangement joins TRBV7-9 to TRBJ2-5; no clear D. V lost 0 bases, J lost 0 bases, and 14 bases lay in between. Germline loops: CDR1 SEHNR, CDR2 FQNEAQ (reference sequence). The CDR3 runs 17 residues.

This rearrangement joins TRBV28 to TRBJ2-7, with a weak D call TRBD1 (6 bases). The CDR3 covers 16 residues. Trimming pared 4 bases from V and 0 bases from J, leaving 16 bases between. The germline V gene encodes CDR1 MDHEN and CDR2 SYDVKM. The CDR3 is CASSSQQGRVSYEQYF. CDR3 sequence (DNA): TGTGCCAGCAGTTCCCAACAGGGTAGGGTCTCCTACGAGCAGTACTTC.

The J gene is TRBJ2-1, the V gene TRBV7-8; D not certain. From germline, CDR1 is SGHVS and CDR2 FQNEAQ. Trimming shortened V by 2 bases and J by 6 bases, and 8 bases separated the two germline ends. The CDR3 totals 13 residues. The CDR3 spells CASSLRVLNEQFF. Here the CDR3 DNA reads TGTGCCAGCAGCTTACGTGTTCTCAATGAGCAGTTCTTC.

The chain employs TRBV7-9 and TRBJ2-3, with 8 bases lining up with TRBD1. This CDR3 has 16 residues. The germline V gene encodes CDR1 SEHNR and CDR2 FQNEAQ (reference sequence). V shed 5 bases, J shed 3 bases, and the junction held 10 bases outside the gene matches. CDR3 region: CASSPSTGVRTDTQYF. DNA for the CDR3: TGTGCCAGCAGCCCTTCGACAGGGGTAAGAACAGATACGCAGTATTTT.

This chain joins TRBV19 and TRBJ2-7; D possibly uses TRBD1 or TRBD2 (5 bases each). Germline V gene lookup returns CDR1 LNHDA and CDR2 SQIVND (reference sequence). V shed 5 bases and J shed 3 bases, with 14 bases lying between them. The CDR3 totals 14 residues. CDR3 DNA: TGTGCCAGTAGTCCTATGGGGGTGAGCTACGAGCAGTACTTC. Residues: CASSPMGVSYEQYF.

The chain is built from TRBV11-2 and TRBJ2-7, with D tentatively TRBD1 or TRBD2 (5 bases each). CDR3 length: 15 amino acids. Trimming pared 5 bases from V and 2 bases from J, leaving 16 bases between. The germline CDR1 and CDR2 sequences are SGHAT and FQNNGV. The CDR3 region is CASSKRGGQTYEQYF. CDR3 coding DNA: TGTGCCAGCAGCAAGAGGGGTGGCCAAACCTACGAGCAGTACTTC.